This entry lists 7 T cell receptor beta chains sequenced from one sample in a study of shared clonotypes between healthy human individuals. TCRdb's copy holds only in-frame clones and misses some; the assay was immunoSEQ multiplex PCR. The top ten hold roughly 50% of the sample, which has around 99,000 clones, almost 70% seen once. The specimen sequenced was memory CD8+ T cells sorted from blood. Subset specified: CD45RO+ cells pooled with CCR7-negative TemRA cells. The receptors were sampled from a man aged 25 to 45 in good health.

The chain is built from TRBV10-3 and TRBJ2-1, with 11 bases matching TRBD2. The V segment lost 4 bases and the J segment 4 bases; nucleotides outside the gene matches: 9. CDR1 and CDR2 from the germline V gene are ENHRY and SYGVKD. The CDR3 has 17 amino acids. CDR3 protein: CAISAGTSGVTYNEQFF. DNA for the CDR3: TGTGCCATCAGTGCGGGGACTAGCGGTGTAACATACAATGAGCAGTTCTTC.

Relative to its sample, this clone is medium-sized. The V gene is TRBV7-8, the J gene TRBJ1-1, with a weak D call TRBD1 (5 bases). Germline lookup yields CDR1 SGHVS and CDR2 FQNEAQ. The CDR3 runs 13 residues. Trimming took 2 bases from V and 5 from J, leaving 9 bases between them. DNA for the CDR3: TGTGCCAGCAGCTTACAGGGACGGACTGAAGCTTTCTTT. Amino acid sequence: CASSLQGRTEAFF.

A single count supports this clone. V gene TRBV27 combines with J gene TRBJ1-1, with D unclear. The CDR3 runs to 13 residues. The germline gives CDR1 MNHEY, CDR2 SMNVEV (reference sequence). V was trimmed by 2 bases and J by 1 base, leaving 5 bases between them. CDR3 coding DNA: TGTGCCAGCAGTTTAAACCAGAACACTGAAGCTTTCTTT. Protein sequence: CASSLNQNTEAFF.

The CDR3 bases are TGTGCCAGCAGCTTAGCGATAGTAGAGAGTACTGAAGCTTTCTTT. It specifies CASSLAIVESTEAFF. The chain employs TRBV7-2 and TRBJ1-1, with D unresolved. Germline-derived CDR1 and CDR2 are SGHTA and FQGNSA. The CDR3 spans 15 residues. The V and J ends lost 0 bases and 5 bases respectively, with 13 bases between them.

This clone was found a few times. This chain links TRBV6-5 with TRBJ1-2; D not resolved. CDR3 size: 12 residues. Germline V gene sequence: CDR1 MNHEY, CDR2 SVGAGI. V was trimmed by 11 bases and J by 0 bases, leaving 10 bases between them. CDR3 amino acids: CAARATNYGYTF. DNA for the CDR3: TGTGCCGCGCGGGCGACTAACTATGGCTACACCTTC.

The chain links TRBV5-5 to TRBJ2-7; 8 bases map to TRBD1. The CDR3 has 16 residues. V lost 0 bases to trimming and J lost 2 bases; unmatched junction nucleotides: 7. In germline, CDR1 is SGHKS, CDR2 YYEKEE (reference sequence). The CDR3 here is CASSLVPPGQAYEQYF. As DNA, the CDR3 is TGTGCCAGCAGCTTGGTTCCCCCGGGACAGGCCTACGAGCAGTACTTC. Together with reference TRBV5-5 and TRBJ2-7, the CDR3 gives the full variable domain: DAGVTQSPTHLIKTRGQQVTLRCSPISGHKSVSWYQQVLGQGPQFIFQYYEKEERGRGNFPDRFSARQFPNYSSELNVNALLLGDSALYLCASSLVPPGQAYEQYFGPGTRLTVT.

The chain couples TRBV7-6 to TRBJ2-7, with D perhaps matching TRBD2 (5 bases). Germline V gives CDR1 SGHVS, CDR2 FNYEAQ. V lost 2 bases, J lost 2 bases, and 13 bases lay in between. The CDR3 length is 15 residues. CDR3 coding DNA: TGTGCCAGCAGCTTAAAAGGAGGAGGTCCCTACGAGCAGTACTTC. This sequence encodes CASSLKGGGPYEQYF.